A selection of T cell receptor beta chains follows, all from one sample in a study of shared clonotypes between healthy human individuals. Method: immunoSEQ multiplex PCR; TCRdb's copy keeps in-frame clones and lacks some. The sample shows 550,000 to 750,000 clones, around 95% of them seen only once. Sequencing was done on a sample of naive CD8+ T cells sorted from blood. The receptors derive from a woman in her twenties or thirties in good health. Each CDR3 is given without its conserved first and last residue. Each record gives: V gene, CDR3 protein.

TRBV6-5 ASSTGTGAYNEQF
TRBV29-1 SVHHTEAF
TRBV11-2 ASTFGSWEQY
TRBV28 ASSLFGTGNEKLF
TRBV7-9 ASSLVRGYT
TRBV4-2 ASSQETGLVETQY
TRBV28 ASTSPRDYTYEQF
TRBV28 ASSLKVGEDTGELF
TRBV28 ASSLGVDFSYEQY
TRBV2 ASSEAREQY
TRBV2 ASAAGAGASYEQY
TRBV9 ASSVVAGISNEQF
TRBV5-1 ASSLGFRGRYTGELF
TRBV15 ATSSPERGVLEQY
TRBV5-6 ASSPGGERGYT
TRBV19 ASRGWTEAF
TRBV27 ASRRTGMSNQPQH
TRBV27 ASRPGGSYNEQF
TRBV7-2 ASSFGTANTGELF
TRBV28 ASSYDREGEQY
TRBV6-5 ASRPGQFPYEQY
TRBV30 AWNAGSNSPLH
TRBV29-1 SVEEGGSSPEQF
TRBV5-1 ASSPLPNTEAF
TRBV27 ASSSTGDIGYGYT
TRBV9 ASSVSGGSGSGSYNEQF